The clone carrying this T cell receptor (beta chain) appeared a few times. Its cognate antigen is unknown. This entry is derived from a study of siplizumab effects on memory and regulatory T cells. The assay was immunoSEQ multiplex PCR, and TCRdb's table has in-frame clones only and misses some. The top ten clones hold 0.65% to 0.9% of a sample with over 100,000 clones, under 95% of them seen once. The CDR3 is made up of 13 amino acids. Germline V gene data show CDR1 as GTSNPN and CDR2 as SVGIG (reference sequence). With 3 bases clipped from V and 2 bases from J, the junction kept 4 bases outside the gene matches. Study-wide results and caveats: An assignable phenotype, naive or memory, was missing from roughly 76-95% of proliferating CD4+ or CD8+ clones. Siplizumab significantly decreased alloreactive sequences from unstimulated CD4+ memory cells. Treg origin accounted for an average of roughly 65% of mappable alloreactive CD4+ clones with siplizumab and 25% to 30% in controls.

Sequences were obtained from Tregs sorted from blood. This receptor was obtained from a human donor in good health. The genes are TRBV30 and TRBJ2-7; 7 nucleotides line up with TRBD1. The CDR3 region has the DNA TGTGCCTGGAGGAACAGGGGTACCTACGAGCAGTACTTC. Protein product: CAWRNRGTYEQYF. The complete variable domain, with remaining parts taken from reference TRBV30 and TRBJ2-7, reads SQTIHQWPATLVQPVGSPLSLECTVEGTSNPNLYWYRQAAGRGLQLLFYSVGIGQISSEVPQNLSASRPQDRQFILSSKKLLLSDSGFYLCAWRNRGTYEQYFGPGTRLTVT.